Listed below are T cell receptor beta chains from one sample, sequenced in a study of PD-1 blockade in classical Hodgkin lymphoma. Sequencing used immunoSEQ multiplex PCR; TCRdb keeps in-frame clones, though not all of them. Of around 21,000 clones in the sample, 76% were seen once. This sample comprised peripheral blood mononuclear cells (PBMCs), obtained before the fourth cycle of nivolumab. These TCRs come from a human donor with classical Hodgkin lymphoma. Both conserved end residues are part of each CDR3. The D gene is left open where the match is weak.

CASSLARGASNEQFF,.,15,TRBV7-7,TRBJ2-1
CASRDRGALEKLFF,TRBD1,14,TRBV6-1,TRBJ1-4
CASTLGQGGTEAFF,TRBD1,14,TRBV6-5,TRBJ1-1
CASSIGSRMYTGELFF,.,16,TRBV19,TRBJ2-2
CASSPWSPGRREQYF,.,15,TRBV13,TRBJ2-7
CASSLVAGYNNEQFF,TRBD2,15,TRBV5-5,TRBJ2-1
CASSKKNERGYTF,.,13,TRBV21-1,TRBJ1-2
CASNLGGRDYGYTF,.,14,TRBV6-5,TRBJ1-2
CASSEGGSGANVLTF,.,15,TRBV6-4,TRBJ2-6
CASSYSWTWTGELFF,.,15,TRBV6-5,TRBJ2-2
CASSDTLNTGELFF,.,14,TRBV6-1,TRBJ2-2
CASRGLAGVETQYF,TRBD2,14,TRBV27,TRBJ2-5
CASSLEYGQAGDNEQFF,TRBD1,17,TRBV5-5,TRBJ2-1
CANSEQGVTYEQYF,TRBD1,14,TRBV2,TRBJ2-7
CASSSSGSLGYNEQFF,.,16,TRBV19,TRBJ2-1
CASSESLADTQYF,.,13,TRBV2,TRBJ2-3
CASSLGGAQVTQYF,.,14,TRBV7-2,TRBJ2-5
CASSSGQEETQYF,TRBD1,13,TRBV5-4,TRBJ2-5
CASGTVARDYEQYF,.,14,TRBV28,TRBJ2-7